The entry that follows covers one T cell receptor (beta chain) sequence. The V and J ends lost 1 base and 3 bases respectively, with 9 bases between them. Germline CDR1 and CDR2: SEHNR and FQNEAQ (reference sequence). The CDR3 covers 14 residues. TCRdb analysed the 5' RACE reads with MiXCR anew, one entry per CDR3 protein. Altogether more than 600,000 distinct CDR3 sequences are present, around a sixth being singletons, with the ten largest covering 13%. The data originate from a study of identical twins. The sample was also reused in another study, on T cells expressing NK-cell markers. As reported in that work: Sorted T-cell subsets CD3+CD56+NKG2C+, CD3+CD56+NKG2C- and CD3+CD56-NKG2C+ were TCR beta-sequenced. Seven donors tested HCMV-seropositive and one tested seronegative among the eight sequenced.

The rearrangement links TRBV7-9 to TRBJ1-1; no firm D call. The source of this sequence is a woman under 30 in good health. The specimen was PBMCs. The CDR3 coding sequence is TGTGCCAGCAGCTTAGGGATCGGATACACTGAAGCTTTCTTT. Translated, it gives CASSLGIGYTEAFF.